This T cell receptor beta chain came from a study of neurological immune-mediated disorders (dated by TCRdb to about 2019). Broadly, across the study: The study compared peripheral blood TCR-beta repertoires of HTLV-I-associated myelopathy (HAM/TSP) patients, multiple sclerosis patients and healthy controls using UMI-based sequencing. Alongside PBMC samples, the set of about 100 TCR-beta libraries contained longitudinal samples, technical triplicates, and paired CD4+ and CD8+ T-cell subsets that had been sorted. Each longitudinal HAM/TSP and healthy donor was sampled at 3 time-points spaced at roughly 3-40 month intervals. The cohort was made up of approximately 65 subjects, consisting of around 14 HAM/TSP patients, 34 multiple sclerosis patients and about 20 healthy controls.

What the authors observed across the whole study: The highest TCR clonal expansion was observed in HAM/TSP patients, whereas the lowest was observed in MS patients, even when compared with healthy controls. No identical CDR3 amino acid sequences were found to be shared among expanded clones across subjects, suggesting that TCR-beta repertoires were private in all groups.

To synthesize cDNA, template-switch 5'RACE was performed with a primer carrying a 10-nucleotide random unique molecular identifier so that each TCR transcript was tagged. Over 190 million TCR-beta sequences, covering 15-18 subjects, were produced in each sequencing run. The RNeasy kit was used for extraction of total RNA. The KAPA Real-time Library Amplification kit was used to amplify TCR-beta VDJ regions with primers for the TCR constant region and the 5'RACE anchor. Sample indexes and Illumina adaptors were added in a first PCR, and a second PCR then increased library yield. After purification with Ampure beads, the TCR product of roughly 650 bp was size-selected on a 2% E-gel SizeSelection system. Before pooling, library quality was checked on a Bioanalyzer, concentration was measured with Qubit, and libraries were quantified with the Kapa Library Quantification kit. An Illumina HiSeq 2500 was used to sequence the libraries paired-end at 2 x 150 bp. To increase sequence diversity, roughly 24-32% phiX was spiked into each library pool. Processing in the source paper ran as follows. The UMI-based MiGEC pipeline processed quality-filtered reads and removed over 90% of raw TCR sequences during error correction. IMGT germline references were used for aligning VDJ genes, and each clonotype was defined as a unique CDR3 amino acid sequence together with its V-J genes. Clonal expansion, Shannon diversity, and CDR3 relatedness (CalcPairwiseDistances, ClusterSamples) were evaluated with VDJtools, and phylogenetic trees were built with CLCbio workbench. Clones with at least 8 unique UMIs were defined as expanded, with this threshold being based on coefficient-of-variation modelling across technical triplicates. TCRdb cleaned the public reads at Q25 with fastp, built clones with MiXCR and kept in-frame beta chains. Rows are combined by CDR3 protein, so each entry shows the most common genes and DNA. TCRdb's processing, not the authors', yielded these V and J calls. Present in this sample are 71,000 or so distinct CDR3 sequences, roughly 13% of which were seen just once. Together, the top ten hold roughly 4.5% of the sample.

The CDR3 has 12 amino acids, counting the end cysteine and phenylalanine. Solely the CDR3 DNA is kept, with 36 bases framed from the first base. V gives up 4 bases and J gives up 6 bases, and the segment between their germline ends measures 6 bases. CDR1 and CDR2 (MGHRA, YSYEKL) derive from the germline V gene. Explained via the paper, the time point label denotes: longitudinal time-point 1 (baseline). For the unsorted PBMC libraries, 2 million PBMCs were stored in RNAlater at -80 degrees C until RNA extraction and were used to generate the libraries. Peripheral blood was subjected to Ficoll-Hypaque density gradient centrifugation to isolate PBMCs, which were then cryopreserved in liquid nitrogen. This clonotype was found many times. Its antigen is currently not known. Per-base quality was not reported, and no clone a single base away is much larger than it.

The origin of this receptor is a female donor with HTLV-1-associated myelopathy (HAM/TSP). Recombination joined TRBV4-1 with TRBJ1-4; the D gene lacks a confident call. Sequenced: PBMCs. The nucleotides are TGCGCCAGCAGCCCGGGCGATGAAAAACTGTTTTTT. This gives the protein CASSPGDEKLFF.